This TCR beta chain was found in a study of cytomegalovirus exposure and HLA in healthy donors. As for the study in general: Most donors, 80% to 90% of a few hundred genotyped, fell in the Caucasian-associated ancestry cluster.

Researchers ran the PCR with 60 Vbeta and 13 Jbeta primers. The data were produced by immunoSEQ multiplex PCR, yet TCRdb's version contains in-frame clones alone and is incomplete. The top ten clones hold 0.94% of a sample with 130,000 or so clones, about 74% of them seen once. This clone has just one count. Its antigen remains unidentified. The length of the CDR3 is 13 residues. CDR1 is SQVTM and CDR2 is ANQGSEA in the germline V gene. V was clipped by 7 bases and J by 1 base; unmatched bases: 6. Regarding the study as a whole: As immune exposure information, only CMV serostatus was available. The investigators catalogued some 160 TCR beta chains as cytomegalovirus-associated. After further analysis at a later stage, 17,000 or so TCR beta sequences were associated with HLA alleles at 0.05 false discovery rate.

The chain has TRBV29-1 and TRBJ1-1; TRBD1 aligns across 7 bases. Source material: PBMCs. The receptor comes from a woman aged 55-70 years in good health and CMV-seronegative. The CDR3, as DNA: TGCAGCGCCACGGACAGGCCGAACACTGAAGCTTTCTTT. Protein product: CSATDRPNTEAFF.